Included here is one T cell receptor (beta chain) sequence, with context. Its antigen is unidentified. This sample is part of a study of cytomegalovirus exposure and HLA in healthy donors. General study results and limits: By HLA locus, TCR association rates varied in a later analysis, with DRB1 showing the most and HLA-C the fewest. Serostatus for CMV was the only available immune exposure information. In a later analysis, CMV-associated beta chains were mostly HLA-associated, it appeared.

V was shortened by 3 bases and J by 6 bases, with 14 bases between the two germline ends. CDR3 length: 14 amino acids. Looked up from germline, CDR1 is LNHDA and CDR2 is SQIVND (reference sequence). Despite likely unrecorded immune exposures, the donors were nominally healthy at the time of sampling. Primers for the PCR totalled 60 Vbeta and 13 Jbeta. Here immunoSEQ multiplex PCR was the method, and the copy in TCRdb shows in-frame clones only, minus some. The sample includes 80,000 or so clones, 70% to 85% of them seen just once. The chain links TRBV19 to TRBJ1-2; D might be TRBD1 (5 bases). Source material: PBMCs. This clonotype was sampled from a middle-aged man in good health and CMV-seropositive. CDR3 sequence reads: CASSILGGRNGYTF. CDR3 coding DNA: TGTGCCAGTAGTATTTTGGGGGGACGGAATGGCTACACCTTC.